These 2 T cell receptor beta chains originate from one sample sequenced in a study of blood T cell repertoires in COVID-19. Method: immunoSEQ multiplex PCR; TCRdb's copy keeps in-frame clones and lacks some. Counted here are under 250,000 clones, about 86% occurring once; the ten biggest clones make up 4.4%. The sample consisted of peripheral blood. These receptors came from a man aged 50-60 years with active or convalescent COVID-19.

The gene calls are TRBV7-9 and TRBJ2-3; 9 bases fit TRBD2. The CDR3 is 15 residues long. CDR1 and CDR2 (germline): SEHNR, FQNEAQ (reference sequence). Losses at the gene ends were 4 bases for V and 4 bases for J; bases not matched to a gene: 6. The CDR3 sequence is CASSSQGLASDTQYF. The CDR3 DNA is TGTGCCAGCAGCTCCCAGGGACTAGCTTCAGATACGCAGTATTTT. Using reference TRBV7-9 and TRBJ2-3 for the parts outside the CDR3, the full variable domain is DTGVSQNPRHKITKRGQNVTFRCDPISEHNRLYWYRQTLGQGPEFLTYFQNEAQLEKSRLLSDRFSAERPKGSFSTLEIQRTEQGDSAMYLCASSSQGLASDTQYFGPGTRLTVL.

The chain recombines TRBV30 with TRBJ1-1; TRBD1 matches at 8 bases. The V gene end was trimmed by 1 base and the J gene end by 6 bases; junction bases not matched to a gene: 7. Germline V CDR1 and CDR2: GTSNPN, SVGIG (reference sequence). This CDR3 has 14 residues. For the CDR3, the DNA is TGTGCCTGGAGTGCGGACAGGGTAATACCTGAAGCTTTCTTT. It yields the protein CAWSADRVIPEAFF.